This T cell receptor beta chain was recovered during a study of Ad26.COV2.S vaccination and SARS-CoV-2 variants. Looking at the study overall: The vaccine Ad26.COV2.S was put into the muscle once, or twice with 56 days between.

Repertoires were generated with immunoSEQ multiplex PCR, while TCRdb's copy carries only in-frame clones and drops some. The sample contains 250,000 or so clones, roughly 85% of which appear only once. The CDR3 has 16 residues. V shed 3 bases and J 1 base; nucleotides not matched to a gene: 7. Germline-derived CDR1 and CDR2 are KGHDR and SFDVKD. In the case of this clone: Its antigen is not identified.

Study results and limitations: Higher spike-specific TCR breadth was found in vaccine recipients than in placebo recipients.

Sample treatment: some 20 received Ad26.COV2.S at low or high dose, single or two shots; roughly five received placebo; per-sample allocation not given. Sampling was performed 63 days after the first vaccine or placebo injection. In Boston, the donor was an adult between 18-55 years of age. The receptor was isolated from a person between 18 and 65 years old who received the Ad26.COV2.S COVID-19 vaccine or a placebo. This sample comprised peripheral blood, obtained in a trial of Ad26.COV2.S vaccine versus placebo. The chain links TRBV24-1 to TRBJ2-5; the match to TRBD1 covers 7 bases. The CDR3 is CATSDTGTDFQETQYF. The CDR3 DNA reads as TGTGCCACCAGTGATACCGGGACAGACTTCCAAGAGACCCAGTACTTC.